This T cell receptor (beta chain) was captured by sequencing in a study of response to subunit inactivated influenza vaccine. This clonotype turned up a few times. Its target is unknown. Study conclusions and caveats: Each seasonal influenza vaccination recruits few new T cells, the authors suggested.

The CDR3 runs 14 residues. CDR1 and CDR2 from the germline V gene are SGHDT and YYEEEE. V was cut by 5 bases and J by 3 bases, with 15 bases left in between. One entry per CDR3 protein results from TCRdb running MiXCR on the RT-PCR reads. The sample has approximately 680,000 distinct CDR3 sequences, 15% to 19% seen once. This material consisted of PBMCs from blood, taken approximately 13 days after vaccination. The receptor comes from a man between 45 and 60 years old who received an inactivated influenza vaccine. The chain carries TRBV5-6 and TRBJ2-7; maybe TRBD2 (6 bases). The CDR3 here is CASSSWAGFYEQYF. In nucleotides, the CDR3 is TGTGCCAGCAGTTCCTGGGCGGGGTTCTACGAGCAGTACTTC.